One T cell receptor (beta chain) is described in this entry. The data stem from a study of blood T cell repertoires in COVID-19. The CDR3 consists of 12 residues. The V end lost 3 bases, the J end lost 8 bases, and 11 bases lay between the germline ends. Per germline, CDR1 GTSNPN and CDR2 SVGIG (reference sequence). Original data processing: Estimated nucleated cell counts came from reference gene primer amplification. Some clones are missing from TCRdb's copy, which holds only in-frame ones; the method was immunoSEQ multiplex PCR. V and J calls and clone size are those listed in that table; D and trimming were worked out from the DNA. The table records fewer than 130,000 clones, approximately 85% of them present only once.

This TCR derives from a human donor in a cohort sampled during active COVID-19. This rearrangement joins TRBV30 to TRBJ2-1; D may be TRBD2 (6 bases). Sequencing used peripheral blood. The CDR3 is CAWSLWGDEQFF. Here the CDR3 DNA reads TGTGCCTGGAGCTTGTGGGGGGATGAGCAGTTCTTC.